This TCR beta chain was identified in a study of blood T cell repertoires in COVID-19. Study-wide background: There were acute and convalescent COVID-19 samples, and they came from the United States, Italy and Spain.

Germline V lookup: CDR1 SGHTA, CDR2 FQGNSA. The CDR3 contains 15 residues. Losses at the gene ends were 3 bases for V and 4 bases for J; bases not matched to a gene: 3. Participants had their cohort set by participant-reported clinical history. Before being deemed recovered, Cohort 3 donors had two negative PCRs, clearance, or symptom resolution. In the authors' workflow: How many nucleated cells were present was estimated from reference gene primer amplification. TCRdb keeps only in-frame clones here, not all; method: immunoSEQ multiplex PCR. V, J and clone size reflect that table, while D and trimming were determined from the DNA. The data contain around 280,000 clones, around 86% of them seen just once; the ten biggest clones take up about 1.7%.

The receptor comes from a woman aged 40 to 55 who had recovered from COVID-19. This rearrangement joins TRBV7-2 to TRBJ2-1, with 10 bases identical to TRBD1. The sample consisted of PBMCs or T cells enriched from blood (not recorded which). The DNA of the CDR3 is TGTGCCAGCAGCTTCCGGGACAGGGGTTACAATGAGCAGTTCTTC. Residues: CASSFRDRGYNEQFF.